This passage covers 11 T cell receptor beta chains from one sample sequenced in a study of spatial heterogeneity in lung cancer. TCRdb passed the 5' RACE reads through MiXCR, listing each CDR3 protein once. The repertoire holds some 8,700 distinct CDR3 sequences, with 5% to 6% as singletons. Sample time point: sample taken at primary tumor resection. Their antigen targets remain unknown. Findings and caveats of the study: Tumor mutation count correlated with how many alpha and beta TCRs expanded intratumorally.

Source: lung tumor tissue, taken at surgery. These receptors were obtained from a male donor with early-stage non-small cell lung cancer.

This clonotype was recorded at least ten times. CDR3 sequence reads: CASSYSTGVRETQYF. The CDR3 DNA follows: TGTGCCAGCAGTTACTCAACAGGGGTCCGGGAGACCCAGTACTTC. This rearrangement joins TRBV6-5 to TRBJ2-5, with 7 bases aligning to TRBD1. The CDR3 is made up of 15 amino acids. The ends lost 0 bases at V and 5 bases at J; junction bases unmatched: 6. CDR1 is MNHEY and CDR2 is SVGAGI in the germline V gene.

This chain connects TRBV20-1 to TRBJ2-1, with 11 bases matching TRBD2. The V segment lost 6 bases and the J segment 2 bases; nucleotides outside the gene matches: 3. Germline values: CDR1 DFQATT, CDR2 SNEGSKA (reference sequence). The CDR3 covers 14 residues. Written as DNA, the CDR3 is TGCAGTGCACCGGGACTAGCGGCCTACAATGAGCAGTTCTTC. Protein: CSAPGLAAYNEQFF.

This clonotype was seen ten or more times. The V and J genes are TRBV9 and TRBJ2-7; 7 nucleotides line up with TRBD1. This CDR3 has 14 residues. Germline V CDR1 and CDR2: SGDLS, YYNGEE. V trimming: 0 bases; J trimming: 2 bases; junction bases outside the gene matches: 2. The CDR3: CASSVGGGAYEQYF. In DNA form, the CDR3 reads TGTGCCAGCAGCGTAGGAGGGGGCGCCTACGAGCAGTACTTC.

This clonotype occurred many times. This rearrangement joins TRBV6-2 or TRBV6-3 to TRBJ1-1; D might be TRBD1 (5 bases). This CDR3 is built from 15 residues. Germline V gene sequence: CDR1 MNHEY, CDR2 SVGEGT. Trimming left V 1 base short and J 5 bases short, with 14 bases between. The CDR3 region is CASSYFRDPGTEAFF. CDR3 nucleotide sequence: TGTGCCAGCAGTTACTTTCGGGACCCGGGGACTGAAGCTTTCTTT.

There are many counts of this clonotype. The gene calls are TRBV3-1 and TRBJ1-2; D not resolved. The CDR3 runs to 13 residues. Germline CDR1 and CDR2: LGHDT and YNNKEL (reference sequence). The V end was cut by 1 base, the J end by 5 bases, with 8 bases between. CDR3 sequence: CASSQGPTYGYTF. The CDR3 bases are TGTGCCAGCAGCCAAGGCCCAACTTATGGCTACACCTTC.

This clonotype was counted many times. This chain links TRBV27 with TRBJ2-3, with 12 nucleotides matching TRBD2. The J segment lost 2 bases and the V segment lost 3 bases, leaving 9 bases of the junction unmatched. CDR1 MNHEY and CDR2 SMNVEV come from the germline V gene (reference sequence). CDR3 length equals 18 residues. CDR3 in DNA: TGTGCCAGCAGTTTGGGGGCTAGCGGGAGGGTACTCACAGATACGCAGTATTTT. It is translated as CASSLGASGRVLTDTQYF.

This clonotype has only a few counts. The CDR3 region is CASNRLAGFNEQFF. The CDR3 DNA reads as TGTGCCAGCAACCGACTAGCGGGTTTCAATGAGCAGTTCTTC. The gene calls are TRBV7-2 and TRBJ2-1; 10 positions agree with TRBD2. CDR1 is SGHTA and CDR2 is FQGNSA in the germline V gene. This CDR3 comprises 14 residues. With 7 bases clipped from V and 6 bases from J, the junction kept 6 bases outside the gene matches. The variable domain in full, completed from reference TRBV7-2 and TRBJ2-1, reads GAGVSQSPSNKVTEKGKDVELRCDPISGHTALYWYRQSLGQGLEFLIYFQGNSAPDKSGLPSDRFSAERTGGSVSTLTIQRTQQEDSAVYLCASNRLAGFNEQFFGPGTRLTVL.

This clonotype was detected many times. The chain employs TRBV7-9 and TRBJ1-5; D may be TRBD1 (5 bases). The CDR3 length is 13 residues. V was shortened by 7 bases and J by 4 bases, with 11 bases between the two germline ends. CDR1 SEHNR and CDR2 FQNEAQ come from the germline V gene (reference sequence). CDR3 region: CASNRDVNQPQHF. CDR3 nucleotides: TGTGCCAGCAACCGGGACGTAAATCAGCCCCAGCATTTT.

The sample holds many counts of this clonotype. The chain employs TRBV20-1 and TRBJ2-5; D is undetermined. The CDR3 is 12 amino acids. CDR1 is DFQATT, CDR2 SNEGSKA, per germline (reference sequence). V lost 6 bases, J lost 2 bases, and 10 bases lay in between. In nucleotides, the CDR3 is TGCAGTGCCACCTGGAAACAAGAGACCCAGTACTTC. Translation: CSATWKQETQYF.

This clonotype was counted ten times or more. This chain connects TRBV12-3 or TRBV12-4 to TRBJ2-3, with D perhaps TRBD2 (7 bases). This CDR3 has 15 amino acids. The germline V and J ends were trimmed by 6 bases and 2 bases, with 15 bases remaining between them. The CDR3: CASRSWGGATDTQYF. In DNA form, the CDR3 reads TGTGCCAGCAGATCGTGGGGGGGGGCCACAGATACGCAGTATTTT.

The sample holds many counts of this clonotype. J is TRBJ1-4 and V is TRBV7-2, with a possible D match to TRBD1 (5 bases). In germline, CDR1 is SGHTA, CDR2 FQGNSA. The ends were cut back, 1 base at V and 8 bases at J, with 14 bases in the middle. CDR3 length equals 15 residues. CDR3 nucleotide sequence: TGTGCCAGCAGCTTAGAACCCGGGGGAGGGGAAAAACTGTTTTTT. Encoded protein: CASSLEPGGGEKLFF.